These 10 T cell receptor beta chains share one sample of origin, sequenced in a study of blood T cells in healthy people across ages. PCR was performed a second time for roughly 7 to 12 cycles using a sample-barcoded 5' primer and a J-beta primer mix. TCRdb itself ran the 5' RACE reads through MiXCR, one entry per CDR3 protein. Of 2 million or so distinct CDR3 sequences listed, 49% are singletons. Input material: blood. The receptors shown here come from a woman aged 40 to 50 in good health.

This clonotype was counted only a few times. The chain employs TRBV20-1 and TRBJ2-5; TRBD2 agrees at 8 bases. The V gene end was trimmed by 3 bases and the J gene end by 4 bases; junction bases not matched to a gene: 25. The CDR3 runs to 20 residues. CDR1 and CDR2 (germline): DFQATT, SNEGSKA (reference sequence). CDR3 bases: TGCAGTGCTAGGACACCCCCCGGGACTAGACTCCCCGTGTTGGGAGAGACCCAGTACTTC. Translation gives CSARTPPGTRLPVLGETQYF.

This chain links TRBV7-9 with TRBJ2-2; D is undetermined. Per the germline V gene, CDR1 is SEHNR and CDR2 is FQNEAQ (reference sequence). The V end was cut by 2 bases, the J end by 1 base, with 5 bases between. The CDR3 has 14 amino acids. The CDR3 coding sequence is TGTGCCAGCAGCTTAATACAGAACACCGGGGAGCTGTTTTTT. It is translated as CASSLIQNTGELFF.

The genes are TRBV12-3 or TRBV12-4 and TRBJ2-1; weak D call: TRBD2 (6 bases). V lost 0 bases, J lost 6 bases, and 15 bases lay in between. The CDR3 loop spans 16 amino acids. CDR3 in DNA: TGTGCCAGCAGTTTAGCGCGGGGAATCGGAGGCAATGAGCAGTTCTTC. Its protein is CASSLARGIGGNEQFF.

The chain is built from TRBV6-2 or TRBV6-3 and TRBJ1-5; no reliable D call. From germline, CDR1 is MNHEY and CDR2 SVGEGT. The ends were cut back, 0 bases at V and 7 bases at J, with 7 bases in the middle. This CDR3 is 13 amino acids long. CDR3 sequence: CASSYSMPQPQHF. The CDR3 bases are TGTGCCAGCAGTTACTCAATGCCCCAGCCCCAGCATTTT.

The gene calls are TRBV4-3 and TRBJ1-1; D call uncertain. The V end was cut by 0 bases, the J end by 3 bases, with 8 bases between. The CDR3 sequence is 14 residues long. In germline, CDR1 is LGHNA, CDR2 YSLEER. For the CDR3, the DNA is TGCGCCAGCAGCCAAGAAACAGTATACACTGAAGCTTTCTTT. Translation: CASSQETVYTEAFF.

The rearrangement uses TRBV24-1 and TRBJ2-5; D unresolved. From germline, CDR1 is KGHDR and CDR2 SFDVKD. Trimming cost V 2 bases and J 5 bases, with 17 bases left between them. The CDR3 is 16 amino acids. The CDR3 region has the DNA TGTGCCACCAGTGATTCCCGGAGTTATTCGCGGGAGACCCAGTACTTC. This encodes CATSDSRSYSRETQYF.

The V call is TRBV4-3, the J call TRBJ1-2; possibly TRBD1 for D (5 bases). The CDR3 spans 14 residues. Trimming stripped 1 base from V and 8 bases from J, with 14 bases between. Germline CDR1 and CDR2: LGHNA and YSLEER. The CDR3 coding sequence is TGCGCCAGCAGCCAAGTTGAAGGGGTCGGGGGCTACACCTTC. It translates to CASSQVEGVGGYTF.

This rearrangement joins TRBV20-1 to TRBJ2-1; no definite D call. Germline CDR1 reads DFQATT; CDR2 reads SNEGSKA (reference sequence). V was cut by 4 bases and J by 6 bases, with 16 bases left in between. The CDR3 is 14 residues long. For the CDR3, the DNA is TGCAGTGCTAAAGAGTTCAGGAGTCTCAATGAGCAGTTCTTC. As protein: CSAKEFRSLNEQFF.

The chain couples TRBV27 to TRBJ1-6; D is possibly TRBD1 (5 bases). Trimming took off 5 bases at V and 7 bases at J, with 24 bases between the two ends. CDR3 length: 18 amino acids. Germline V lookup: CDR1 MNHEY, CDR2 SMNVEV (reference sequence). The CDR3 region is CASSPGRKLRVRNSPLHF. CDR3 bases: TGTGCCAGCAGTCCGGGACGAAAATTACGGGTGCGGAATTCACCCCTCCACTTT.

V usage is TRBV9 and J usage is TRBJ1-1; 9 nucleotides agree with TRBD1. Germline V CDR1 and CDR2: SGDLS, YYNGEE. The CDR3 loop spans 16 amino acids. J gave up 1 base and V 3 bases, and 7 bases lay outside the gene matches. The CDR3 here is CASSGRTGVGNTEAFF. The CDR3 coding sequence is TGTGCCAGCAGCGGAAGGACAGGGGTCGGGAACACTGAAGCTTTCTTT.